The subject of this entry is one T cell receptor (beta chain). Authors' processing steps: Researchers report that nucleated cell counts were estimated from reference gene primer amplification. Sequencing used immunoSEQ multiplex PCR; TCRdb keeps in-frame clones, though not all of them. The V and J calls and clone size come from that table; D and trimming were worked out from the DNA. This sample yields under 200,000 clones, of which 83% are seen a single time; 1.5% belongs to the top ten. The data stem from a study of blood T cell repertoires in COVID-19. Study summary: COVID-19 samples from acute and convalescent phases originated in the United States, Italy and Spain.

Germline-derived CDR1 and CDR2 are MNHNY and SVGAGI (reference sequence). V was pared by 6 bases and J by 0 bases, with 9 bases between. CDR3 length: 15 amino acids. The TCR sequence derives from a human donor in a cohort sampled during active COVID-19. The sequenced sample was peripheral blood. This chain connects TRBV6-6 to TRBJ2-6; D is unresolved. The DNA of the CDR3 is TGTGCCAGCAGGCCACGGGTCTCTGGGGCCAACGTCCTGACTTTC. Its protein product is CASRPRVSGANVLTF.